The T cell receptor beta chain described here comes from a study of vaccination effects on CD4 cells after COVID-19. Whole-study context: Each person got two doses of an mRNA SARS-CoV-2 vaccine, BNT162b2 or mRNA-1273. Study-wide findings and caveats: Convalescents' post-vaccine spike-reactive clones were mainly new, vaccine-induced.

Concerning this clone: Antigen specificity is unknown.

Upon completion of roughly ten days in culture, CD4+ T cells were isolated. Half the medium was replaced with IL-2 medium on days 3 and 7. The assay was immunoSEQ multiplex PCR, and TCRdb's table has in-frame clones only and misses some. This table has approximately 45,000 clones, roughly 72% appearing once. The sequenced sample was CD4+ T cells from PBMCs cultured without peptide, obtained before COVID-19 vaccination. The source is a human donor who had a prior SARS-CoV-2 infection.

CDR3 amino acids: CASSLVIVPTGDYGYTF. In DNA, the CDR3 is TGTGCCAGCAGCTTAGTAATAGTTCCCACAGGCGACTATGGCTACACCTTC. The chain couples TRBV7-8 to TRBJ1-2; D perhaps matches TRBD1 (5 bases). V dropped 1 base and J dropped 3 bases, with 18 bases sitting between them. The CDR3 runs to 17 residues. CDR1 and CDR2 from the germline V gene are SGHVS and FQNEAQ.